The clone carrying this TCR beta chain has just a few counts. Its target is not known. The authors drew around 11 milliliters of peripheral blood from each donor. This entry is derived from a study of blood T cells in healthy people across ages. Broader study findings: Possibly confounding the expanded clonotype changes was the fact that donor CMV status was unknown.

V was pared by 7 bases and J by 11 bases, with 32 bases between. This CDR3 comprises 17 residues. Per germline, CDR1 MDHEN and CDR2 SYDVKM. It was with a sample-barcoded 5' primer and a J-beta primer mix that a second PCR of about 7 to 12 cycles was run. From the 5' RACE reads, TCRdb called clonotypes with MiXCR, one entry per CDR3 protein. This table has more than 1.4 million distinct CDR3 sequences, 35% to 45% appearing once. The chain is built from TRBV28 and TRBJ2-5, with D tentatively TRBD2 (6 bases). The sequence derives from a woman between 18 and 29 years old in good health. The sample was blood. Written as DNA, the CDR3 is TGTGCCAGCACCTCCGGAGGGCATAGAGTAACGAGCAATGAGCAGTACTTC. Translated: CASTSGGHRVTSNEQYF.